The rows below give T cell receptor beta chains drawn from one sample of a study of cytomegalovirus exposure and HLA in healthy donors. TCRdb's table, derived via immunoSEQ multiplex PCR, lists solely in-frame clones and lacks some. The sample yields a few hundred thousand clones, 88% seen once. The sequencing sample was made of PBMCs. Source of these receptors: a man aged 30 to 39 in good health and CMV-seronegative. Each CDR3 is given with its conserved first and last residue. The D gene is left open where the match is weak. Not all rows give a size; the values are once, few, many and, for expanded clones, a class.

once	TRBD2	TRBV7-6	TRBJ2-1	CASSLEGTSGGTGNEQFF	TGTGCCAGCAGCTTAGAGGGGACTAGCGGGGGAACGGGGAATGAGCAGTTCTTC
once	TRBD2	TRBV6-6	TRBJ2-1	CASSGRGGVSTEQFF	TGTGCCAGCAGTGGGAGGGGTGGTGTTTCAACTGAGCAGTTCTTC
.	.	TRBV15	TRBJ2-3	CATSRGRSIGTDTQYF	TGTGCCACCAGCAGAGGGCGGTCCATTGGGACAGATACGCAGTATTTT
.	.	TRBV19	TRBJ2-6	CASSYRVGANVLTF	TGTGCCAGTAGTTACAGGGTTGGGGCCAACGTCCTGACTTTC
.	.	TRBV7-6	TRBJ2-7	CASSSNGGPGYEQYF	TGTGCCAGCAGCTCTAACGGGGGACCCGGCTACGAGCAGTACTTC
.	.	TRBV6-4	TRBJ2-2	CASSDLEHNTGELFF	TGTGCCAGCAGTGATTTGGAGCACAACACCGGGGAGCTGTTTTTT
.	.	TRBV11-2	TRBJ2-7	CASSLATVARFEQYF	TGTGCCAGCAGCTTAGCGACAGTCGCTCGTTTCGAGCAGTACTTC
.	TRBD1	TRBV18	TRBJ2-5	CASSLNRGLQETQYF	TGTGCCAGCTCACTTAACAGGGGCCTTCAAGAGACCCAGTACTTC
.	.	TRBV9	TRBJ2-5	CASSVSRTSPKETQYF	TGTGCCAGCAGCGTATCCCGGACATCCCCGAAGGAGACCCAGTACTTC
.	.	TRBV6-1	TRBJ1-1	CASSVPGLANTEAFF	TGTGCCAGCAGCGTTCCGGGACTCGCGAACACTGAAGCTTTCTTT
.	.	TRBV6-1	TRBJ1-5	CASSVGGSRNQPQHF	TGTGCCAGCAGTGTAGGGGGATCGCGCAATCAGCCCCAGCATTTT
.	.	TRBV9	TRBJ1-3	CASSPIAKSSGNTIYF	TGTGCCAGCAGCCCCATTGCCAAGAGCTCTGGAAACACCATATATTTT
.	TRBD1	TRBV9	TRBJ2-1	CASSVGRTGGTYNEQFF	TGTGCCAGCAGCGTAGGAAGGACAGGGGGGACCTACAATGAGCAGTTCTTC
once	.	TRBV9	TRBJ1-2	CASSVGGDSWGYTF	TGTGCCAGCAGCGTAGGTGGGGACTCCTGGGGCTACACCTTC